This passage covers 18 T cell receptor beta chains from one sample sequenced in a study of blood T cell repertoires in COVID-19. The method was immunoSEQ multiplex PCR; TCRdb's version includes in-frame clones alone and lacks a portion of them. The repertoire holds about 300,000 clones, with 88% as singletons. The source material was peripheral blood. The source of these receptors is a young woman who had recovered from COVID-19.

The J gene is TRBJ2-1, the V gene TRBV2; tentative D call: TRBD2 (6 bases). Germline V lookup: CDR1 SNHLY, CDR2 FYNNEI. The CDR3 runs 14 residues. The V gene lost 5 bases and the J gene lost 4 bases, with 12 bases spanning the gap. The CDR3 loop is CASSSGLTYNEQFF. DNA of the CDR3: TGTGCCAGCAGTAGCGGGTTGACATACAATGAGCAGTTCTTC.

CDR3 nucleotide sequence: TGTGCCAGCAGTTACACGGATAGGGGGCAGGGAGCTTTCTTT. This encodes CASSYTDRGQGAFF. V is TRBV6-2 or TRBV6-3 and J is TRBJ1-1; 7 bases agree with TRBD1. Germline lookup yields CDR1 MNHEY and CDR2 SVGEGT. The CDR3 runs to 14 residues. V lost 2 bases, J lost 10 bases, and 10 bases stayed unmatched.

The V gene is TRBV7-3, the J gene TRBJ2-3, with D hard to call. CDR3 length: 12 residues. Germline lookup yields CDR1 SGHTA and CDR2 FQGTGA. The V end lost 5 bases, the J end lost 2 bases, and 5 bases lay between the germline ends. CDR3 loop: CASSLYTDTQYF. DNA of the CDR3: TGTGCCAGCAGCCTATACACAGATACGCAGTATTTT. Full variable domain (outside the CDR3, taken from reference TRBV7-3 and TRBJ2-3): GAGVSQTPSNKVTEKGKYVELRCDPISGHTALYWYRQSLGQGPEFLIYFQGTGAADDSGLPNDRFFAVRPEGSVSTLKIQRTERGDSAVYLCASSLYTDTQYFGPGTRLTVL.

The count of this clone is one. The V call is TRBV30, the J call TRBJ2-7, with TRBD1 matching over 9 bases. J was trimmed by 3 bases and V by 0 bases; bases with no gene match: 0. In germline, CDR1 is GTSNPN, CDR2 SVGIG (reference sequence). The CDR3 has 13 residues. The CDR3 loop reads CAWSVTGGYEQYF. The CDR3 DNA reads TGTGCCTGGAGTGTGACAGGGGGCTACGAGCAGTACTTC.

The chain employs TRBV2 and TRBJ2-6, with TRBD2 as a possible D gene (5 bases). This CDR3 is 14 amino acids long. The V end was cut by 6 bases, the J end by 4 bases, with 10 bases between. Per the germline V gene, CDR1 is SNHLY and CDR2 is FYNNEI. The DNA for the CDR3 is TGTGCCAGCAGCGGACTGGACGGGGCCAACGTCCTGACTTTC. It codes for CASSGLDGANVLTF.

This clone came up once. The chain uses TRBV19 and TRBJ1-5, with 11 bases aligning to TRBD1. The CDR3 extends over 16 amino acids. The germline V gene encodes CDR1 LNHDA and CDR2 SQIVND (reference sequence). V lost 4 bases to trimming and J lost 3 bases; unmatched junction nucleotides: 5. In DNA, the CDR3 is TGTGCCAGTAGTACAGGACAGGGGGCTAACAATCAGCCCCAGCATTTT. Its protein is CASSTGQGANNQPQHF.

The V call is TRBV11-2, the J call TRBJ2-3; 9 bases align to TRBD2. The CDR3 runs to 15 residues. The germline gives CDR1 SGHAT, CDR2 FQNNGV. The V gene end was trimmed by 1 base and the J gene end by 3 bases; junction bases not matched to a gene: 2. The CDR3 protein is CASSLVAGATDTQYF. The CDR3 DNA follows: TGTGCCAGCAGCTTAGTAGCGGGGGCTACAGATACGCAGTATTTT.

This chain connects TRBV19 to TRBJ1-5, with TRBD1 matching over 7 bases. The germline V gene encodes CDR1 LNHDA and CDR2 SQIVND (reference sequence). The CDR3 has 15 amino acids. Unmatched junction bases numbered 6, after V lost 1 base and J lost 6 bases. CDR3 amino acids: CASSIGGGGTQPQHF. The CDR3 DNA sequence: TGTGCCAGTAGTATAGGAGGAGGGGGCACTCAGCCCCAGCATTTT. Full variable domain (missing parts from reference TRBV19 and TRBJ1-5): DGGITQSPKYLFRKEGQNVTLSCEQNLNHDAMYWYRQDPGQGLRLIYYSQIVNDFQKGDIAEGYSVSREKKESFPLTVTSAQKNPTAFYLCASSIGGGGTQPQHFGDGTRLSIL.

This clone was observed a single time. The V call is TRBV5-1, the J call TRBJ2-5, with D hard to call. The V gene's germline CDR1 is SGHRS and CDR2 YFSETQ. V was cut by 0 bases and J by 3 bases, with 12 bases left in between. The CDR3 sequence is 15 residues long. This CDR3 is CASSLAPHIKETQYF. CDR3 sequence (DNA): TGCGCCAGCAGCTTGGCGCCTCACATTAAAGAGACCCAGTACTTC.

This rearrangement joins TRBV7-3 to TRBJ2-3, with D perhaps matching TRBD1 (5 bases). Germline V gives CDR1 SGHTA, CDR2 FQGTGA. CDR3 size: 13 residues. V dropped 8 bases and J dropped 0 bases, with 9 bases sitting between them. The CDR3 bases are TGTGCCAGCGGGGCGTTGAGCACAGATACGCAGTATTTT. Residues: CASGALSTDTQYF.

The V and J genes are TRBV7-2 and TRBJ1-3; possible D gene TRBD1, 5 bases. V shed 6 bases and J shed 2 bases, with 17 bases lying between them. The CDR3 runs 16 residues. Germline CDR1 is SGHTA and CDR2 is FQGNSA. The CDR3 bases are TGTGCCAGCAGTCCGGCCAGGGTTGGAACTGGAAACACCATATATTTT. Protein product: CASSPARVGTGNTIYF.

In DNA, the CDR3 is TGTGCCATCCCGGGGGGGAGCTCCTACAATGAGCAGTTCTTC. The encoded protein is CAIPGGSSYNEQFF. This sequence joins TRBV7-9 and TRBJ2-1; 8 nucleotides align to TRBD2. J gave up 0 bases and V 10 bases, and 5 bases lay outside the gene matches. Germline V gene sequence: CDR1 SEHNR, CDR2 FQNEAQ (reference sequence). This CDR3 is 14 amino acids long. Complete variable domain (other parts from reference TRBV7-9 and TRBJ2-1): DTGVSQNPRHKITKRGQNVTFRCDPISEHNRLYWYRQTLGQGPEFLTYFQNEAQLEKSRLLSDRFSAERPKGSFSTLEIQRTEQGDSAMYLCAIPGGSSYNEQFFGPGTRLTVL.

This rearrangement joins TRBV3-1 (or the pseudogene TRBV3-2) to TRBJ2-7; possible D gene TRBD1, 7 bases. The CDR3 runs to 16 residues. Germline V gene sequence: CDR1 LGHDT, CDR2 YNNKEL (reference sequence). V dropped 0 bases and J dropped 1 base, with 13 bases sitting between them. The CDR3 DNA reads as TGTGCCAGCAGCCAAGAACGCCAGGGGGGTTCCTACGAGCAGTACTTC. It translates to CASSQERQGGSYEQYF.

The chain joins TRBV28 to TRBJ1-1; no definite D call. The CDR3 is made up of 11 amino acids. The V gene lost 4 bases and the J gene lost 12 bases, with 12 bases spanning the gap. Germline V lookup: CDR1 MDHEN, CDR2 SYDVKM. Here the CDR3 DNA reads TGTGCCAGCAGTTCCGAGGAGGGAACTTTCTTT. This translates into CASSSEEGTFF.

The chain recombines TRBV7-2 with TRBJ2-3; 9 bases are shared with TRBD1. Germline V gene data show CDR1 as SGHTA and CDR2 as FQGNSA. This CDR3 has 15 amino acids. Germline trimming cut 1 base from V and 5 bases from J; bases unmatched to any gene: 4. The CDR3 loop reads CASSLVGQGIDTQYF. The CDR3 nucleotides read TGTGCCAGCAGCTTAGTTGGACAGGGGATAGATACGCAGTATTTT.

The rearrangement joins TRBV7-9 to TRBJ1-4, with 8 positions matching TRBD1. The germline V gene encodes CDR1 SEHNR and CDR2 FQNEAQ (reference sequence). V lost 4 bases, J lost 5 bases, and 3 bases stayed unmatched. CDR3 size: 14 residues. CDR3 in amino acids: CASSSGGSNEKLFF. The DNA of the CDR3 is TGTGCCAGCAGCTCAGGGGGCTCCAATGAAAAACTGTTTTTT.

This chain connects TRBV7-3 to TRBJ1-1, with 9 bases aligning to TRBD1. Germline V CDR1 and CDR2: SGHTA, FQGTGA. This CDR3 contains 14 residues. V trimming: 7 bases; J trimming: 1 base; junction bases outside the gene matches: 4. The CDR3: CASKGQGTNTEAFF. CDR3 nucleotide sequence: TGTGCCAGCAAAGGACAGGGGACGAACACTGAAGCTTTCTTT.

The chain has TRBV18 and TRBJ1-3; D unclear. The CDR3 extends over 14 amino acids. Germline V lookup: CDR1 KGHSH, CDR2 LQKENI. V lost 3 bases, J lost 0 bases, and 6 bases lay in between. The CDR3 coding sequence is TGTGCCAGCTCACCGACATCCTCTGGAAACACCATATATTTT. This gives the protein CASSPTSSGNTIYF.